Listed here are 18 T cell receptor beta chains from one sample, sequenced in a study of CD4 T cells in relation to SARS-CoV-2 and coronaviruses listed by TCRdb under 2021. The method was the immunoSEQ multiplex PCR assay. Imported from immuneACCESS, the table was reduced by TCRdb to in-frame sequences with V and J called. These copies leave out some clones; in studies compared against another copy, an unresolved V gene accounts for under half, and the cause of the remainder is not known. This sample has roughly 38,000 clones in its table, and 75% to 90% of those were observed once. In total, the top ten clones hold about 1.2% of the sample. Their recognized antigens are unknown. Material: naive CD4+ T cells from PBMCs, cultured in vitro. This specimen's cell subset or site label, per the study, means: naive CD4+ T cells isolated by negative enrichment. The receptors stem from an adult with COVID-19.

This chain links TRBV7-2 with TRBJ2-3, with 8 bases lining up with TRBD2. The J segment lost 9 bases and the V segment lost 2 bases, leaving 13 bases of the junction unmatched. Germline V gene data show CDR1 as SGHTA and CDR2 as FQGNSA. This CDR3 comprises 16 residues. The CDR3 is CASSLFLQAGDRTQYF. In DNA, the CDR3 is TGTGCCAGCAGCTTATTCCTCCAAGCGGGAGATCGAACGCAGTATTTT.

The chain links TRBV15 to TRBJ2-7; 10 bases line up with TRBD2. Losses at the gene ends were 1 base for V and 3 bases for J; bases not matched to a gene: 12. In germline, CDR1 is LNHNV, CDR2 YYDKDF (reference sequence). The length of the CDR3 is 18 residues. The CDR3 coding sequence is TGTGCCACCAGCAGAGGCAGACTAGCGGGTTGGGGCTACTACGAGCAGTACTTC. It encodes CATSRGRLAGWGYYEQYF.

The chain is built from TRBV5-6 and TRBJ2-5; possible D gene TRBD2, 6 bases. The CDR3 consists of 14 residues. The germline V gene has CDR1 SGHDT and CDR2 YYEEEE. V was cut by 6 bases and J by 5 bases, with 17 bases left in between. CDR3 loop: CASKTTGVSETQYF. DNA of the CDR3: TGTGCCAGCAAAACAACGGGGGTGTCGGAGACCCAGTACTTC.

The V gene is TRBV7-9, the J gene TRBJ1-2, with D uncertain. The V end was cut by 1 base, the J end by 2 bases, with 11 bases between. The germline gives CDR1 SEHNR, CDR2 FQNEAQ (reference sequence). The length of the CDR3 is 15 residues. The CDR3 coding sequence is TGTGCCAGCAGCTTAGAACGGCTACTCAACTATGGCTACACCTTC. Translating it yields CASSLERLLNYGYTF. Together with reference TRBV7-9 and TRBJ1-2, the CDR3 gives the full variable domain: DTGVSQNPRHKITKRGQNVTFRCDPISEHNRLYWYRQTLGQGPEFLTYFQNEAQLEKSRLLSDRFSAERPKGSFSTLEIQRTEQGDSAMYLCASSLERLLNYGYTFGSGTRLTVV.

This clone was counted only a few times. The genes are TRBV11-2 and TRBJ2-1, with 8 bases identical to TRBD2. Germline V lookup: CDR1 SGHAT, CDR2 FQNNGV. V shed 4 bases and J 1 base; nucleotides not matched to a gene: 9. This CDR3 comprises 17 residues. DNA of the CDR3: TGTGCCAGCAGCTATCGGACTAGCTCTGGGTCCTACAATGAGCAGTTCTTC. It specifies CASSYRTSSGSYNEQFF.

There are a few counts of this clone. The V call is TRBV28, the J call TRBJ2-1, with unresolved D. Looked up from germline, CDR1 is MDHEN and CDR2 is SYDVKM. The CDR3 is 11 residues long. Trimming pared 5 bases from V and 7 bases from J, leaving 6 bases between. DNA of the CDR3: TGTGCCAGCAGTGCGTGGAATGAGCAGTTCTTC. Its translation is CASSAWNEQFF.

This rearrangement joins TRBV11-3 to TRBJ2-3; no clear D. The germline gives CDR1 SGHNT, CDR2 YENEEA. V was clipped by 1 base and J by 0 bases, with 11 bases between them. The CDR3 totals 16 residues. DNA of the CDR3: TGTGCCAGCAGCTTAGGGCATTCAGCTAGCACAGATACGCAGTATTTT. It specifies CASSLGHSASTDTQYF. The complete variable domain, with remaining parts taken from reference TRBV11-3 and TRBJ2-3, reads EAGVVQSPRYKIIEKKQPVAFWCNPISGHNTLYWYLQNLGQGPELLIRYENEEAVDDSQLPKDRFSAERLKGVDSTLKIQPAELGDSAVYLCASSLGHSASTDTQYFGPGTRLTVL.

V is TRBV3-1 (or the pseudogene TRBV3-2) and J is TRBJ2-1; D may be TRBD1 or TRBD2 (5 bases each). This CDR3 is 15 amino acids long. V was shortened by 3 bases and J by 5 bases, with 14 bases between the two germline ends. Germline V gene lookup returns CDR1 LGHDT and CDR2 YNNKEL (reference sequence). This CDR3 reads CASSHSGAGNNEQFF. Written as DNA, the CDR3 is TGTGCCAGCAGCCACTCCGGGGCTGGGAACAATGAGCAGTTCTTC.

The DNA for the CDR3 is TGTGCCAGCAGTGGACAGGGGTCTGGGGCCAACGTCCTGACTTTC. Amino acids: CASSGQGSGANVLTF. J is TRBJ2-6 and V is TRBV27; 9 nucleotides match TRBD1. CDR1 and CDR2 from the germline V gene are MNHEY and SMNVEV (reference sequence). CDR3 length: 15 residues. J was trimmed by 1 base and V by 5 bases; bases with no gene match: 0. Full variable domain (rest looked up from reference TRBV27 and TRBJ2-6): EAQVTQNPRYLITVTGKKLTVTCSQNMNHEYMSWYRQDPGLGLRQIYYSMNVEVTDKGDVPEGYKVSRKEKRNFPLILESPSPNQTSLYFCASSGQGSGANVLTFGAGSRLTVL.

This sequence joins TRBV4-3 and TRBJ2-1, with TRBD1 matching over 8 bases. The CDR3 totals 16 residues. The V gene's germline CDR1 is LGHNA and CDR2 YSLEER. V shed 3 bases, J shed 4 bases, and the junction held 8 bases outside the gene matches. The CDR3 bases are TGCGCCAGCAGCCACACCCGCGACAGGGGATACAATGAGCAGTTCTTC. This codes for CASSHTRDRGYNEQFF.

The gene calls are TRBV7-9 and TRBJ2-1; tentatively, D is TRBD2 (5 bases). CDR1 SEHNR and CDR2 FQNEAQ come from the germline V gene (reference sequence). The CDR3 is 14 residues long. Trimming removed 9 bases at V and 5 bases at J, with 17 bases between. The CDR3 coding sequence is TGTGCCAGTCTGGGGAGAAGGGTACACAATGAGCAGTTCTTC. Translating gives CASLGRRVHNEQFF. Looking up the rest from reference TRBV7-9 and TRBJ2-1 gives the full variable domain: DTGVSQNPRHKITKRGQNVTFRCDPISEHNRLYWYRQTLGQGPEFLTYFQNEAQLEKSRLLSDRFSAERPKGSFSTLEIQRTEQGDSAMYLCASLGRRVHNEQFFGPGTRLTVL.

The J gene is TRBJ2-2, the V gene TRBV7-6; D remains unclear. CDR1 and CDR2 from the germline V gene are SGHVS and FNYEAQ. This CDR3 is built from 16 residues. V lost 4 bases to trimming and J lost 2 bases, with 14 bases between them. CDR3 sequence (DNA): TGTGCCAGCAGCTGGTTTGGGCAGACAAACACCGGGGAGCTGTTTTTT. Its protein product is CASSWFGQTNTGELFF.

The table lists this clone with a count of one. The chain couples TRBV4-2 to TRBJ2-7; D is unresolved. The germline V and J ends were trimmed by 3 bases and 2 bases, with 14 bases remaining between them. This CDR3 is 15 amino acids long. Germline values: CDR1 LGHNA, CDR2 YNFKEQ. As DNA, the CDR3 is TGTGCCAGCAGCCAGGCTGGCTCAGGAACCTACGAGCAGTACTTC. Its protein is CASSQAGSGTYEQYF.

This CDR3 reads CASRFGQGPDTQYF. CDR3 DNA: TGTGCCAGCAGGTTTGGACAGGGCCCAGATACGCAGTATTTT. The rearrangement uses TRBV6-5 and TRBJ2-3, with 8 bases aligning to TRBD1. Trimming took 6 bases from V and 4 from J; bases not matched to a gene: 6. The CDR3 loop spans 14 amino acids. Germline CDR1 is MNHEY and CDR2 is SVGAGI.

The rearrangement joins TRBV29-1 to TRBJ2-3, with 7 positions matching TRBD2. Germline-derived CDR1 and CDR2 are SQVTM and ANQGSEA. The CDR3 has 13 residues. The junction had 2 bases not matched to a gene; V was cut back by 5 bases and J by 0 bases. CDR3 sequence reads: CSVTSDSTDTQYF. Here the CDR3 DNA reads TGCAGCGTTACTAGCGATAGCACAGATACGCAGTATTTT.

The chain has TRBV6-5 and TRBJ2-3, with 10 bases that match TRBD1. V gave up 6 bases and J gave up 4 bases; unmatched junction bases: 4. The CDR3 length is 14 residues. Germline assignment: CDR1 MNHEY and CDR2 SVGAGI. The CDR3 loop is CASSWDRGSDTQYF. In DNA form, the CDR3 reads TGTGCCAGCAGCTGGGACAGGGGATCAGATACGCAGTATTTT.

The rearrangement uses TRBV5-1 and TRBJ2-7; no firm D call. Germline-derived CDR1 and CDR2 are SGHRS and YFSETQ. V lost 0 bases, J lost 7 bases, and 5 bases lay in between. The CDR3 consists of 11 residues. CDR3 protein: CASSLDGEQYF. For the CDR3, the DNA is TGCGCCAGCAGCTTGGACGGGGAGCAGTACTTC.

This clone was recorded a few times. The CDR3 spells CASRLGGARGYGYTF. As DNA, the CDR3 is TGTGCCAGCAGGCTCGGGGGGGCCAGGGGCTATGGCTACACCTTC. The chain combines TRBV28 with TRBJ1-2; maybe TRBD1 (6 bases). CDR3 length equals 15 residues. The V end lost 6 bases, the J end lost 4 bases, and 18 bases lay between the germline ends. Germline CDR1 is MDHEN and CDR2 is SYDVKM.